The sequence of this TCR beta chain was determined in a study of blood T cell repertoires in COVID-19. Study-wide background: T cells, B-cell-depleted T cells, or PBMCs supplied cDNA or gDNA.

Trimming pared 3 bases from V and 8 bases from J, leaving 10 bases between. This CDR3 is built from 12 residues. Germline V gene data show CDR1 as MDHEN and CDR2 as SYDVKM. Original handling: Amplification of reference gene primers was used by the study to estimate nucleated cell counts. The method was immunoSEQ multiplex PCR; TCRdb's version includes in-frame clones alone and lacks a portion of them. Clonal size and the V and J genes are those of that table, whereas D and trimming came from the DNA. The sample has about 190,000 clones; around 85% are singletons. The V and J genes are TRBV28 and TRBJ1-2; no clear D gene. This TCR came from a woman between 45 and 65 years old with acute or convalescent COVID-19. The specimen sequenced was peripheral blood. CDR3 residues: CASSLGSPGYTF. The CDR3 bases are TGTGCCAGCAGTTTGGGGAGCCCAGGCTACACCTTC.